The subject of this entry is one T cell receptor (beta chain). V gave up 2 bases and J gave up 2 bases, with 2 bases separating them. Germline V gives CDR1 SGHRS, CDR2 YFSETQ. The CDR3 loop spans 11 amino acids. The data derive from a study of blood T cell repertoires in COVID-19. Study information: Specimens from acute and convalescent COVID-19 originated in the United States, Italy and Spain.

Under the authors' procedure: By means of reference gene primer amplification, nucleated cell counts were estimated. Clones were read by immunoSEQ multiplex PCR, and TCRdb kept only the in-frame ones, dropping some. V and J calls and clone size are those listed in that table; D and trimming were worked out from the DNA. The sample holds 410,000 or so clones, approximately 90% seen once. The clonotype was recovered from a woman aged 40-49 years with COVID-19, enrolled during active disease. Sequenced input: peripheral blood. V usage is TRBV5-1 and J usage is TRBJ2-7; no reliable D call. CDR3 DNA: TGCGCCAGCAGCTTCACCTACGAGCAGTACTTC. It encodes CASSFTYEQYF.